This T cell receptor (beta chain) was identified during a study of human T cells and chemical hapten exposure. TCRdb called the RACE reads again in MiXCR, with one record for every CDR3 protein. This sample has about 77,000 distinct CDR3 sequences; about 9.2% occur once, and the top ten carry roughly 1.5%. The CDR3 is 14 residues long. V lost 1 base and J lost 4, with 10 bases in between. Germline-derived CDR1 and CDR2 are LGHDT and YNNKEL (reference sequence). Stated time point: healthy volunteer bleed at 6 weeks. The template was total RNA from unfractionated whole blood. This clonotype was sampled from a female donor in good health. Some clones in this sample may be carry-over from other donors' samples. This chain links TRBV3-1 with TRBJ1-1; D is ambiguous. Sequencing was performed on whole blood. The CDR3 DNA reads TGTGCCAGCAGCCAAGCAGGAAGCGGCACTGAAGCTTTCTTT. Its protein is CASSQAGSGTEAFF.